The 5 T cell receptor beta chains presented below share a single source sample, sequenced in a study of T cell changes during pregnancy in multiple sclerosis. Here immunoSEQ multiplex PCR was the method, and the copy in TCRdb shows in-frame clones only, minus some. The sample yields about 39,000 clones, over 75% seen once. The sample here was CD8+ T cells from peripheral blood mononuclear cells, taken in the first trimester of pregnancy. The source of these receptors is a female donor with multiple sclerosis, enrolled in a pregnancy study.

The J gene is TRBJ2-1, the V gene TRBV6-1; TRBD2 aligns across 10 bases. The V and J ends lost 6 bases and 9 bases, in that order; junction bases with no gene match: 8. The CDR3 has 14 amino acids. Germline V CDR1 and CDR2: MNHNS, SASEGT. The CDR3: CASRVAGGPGEQFF. CDR3 bases: TGTGCCAGCAGGGTAGCGGGGGGCCCCGGTGAGCAGTTCTTC.

V gene TRBV6-6 combines with J gene TRBJ2-1; unclear D gene. Per germline, CDR1 MNHNY and CDR2 SVGAGI (reference sequence). The germline V and J ends were trimmed by 7 bases and 6 bases, with 10 bases remaining between them. The CDR3 has 12 amino acids. The CDR3 protein is CASTNIRNEQFF. DNA of the CDR3: TGTGCCAGCACCAACATACGCAATGAGCAGTTCTTC.

The rearrangement links TRBV5-6 to TRBJ1-5; 7 bases are shared with TRBD1. J gave up 4 bases and V 4 bases, and 8 bases lay outside the gene matches. The CDR3 is 15 residues long. Germline CDR1 SGHDT, CDR2 YYEEEE. The CDR3 protein is CASSIGTAFNQPQHF. The CDR3 DNA reads as TGTGCCAGCAGCATAGGGACAGCCTTTAATCAGCCCCAGCATTTT.

The V and J genes are TRBV5-6 and TRBJ2-7; D is unclear. V lost 0 bases and J lost 0, with 7 bases in between. Germline CDR1 reads SGHDT; CDR2 reads YYEEEE. The CDR3 loop spans 14 amino acids. CDR3 in amino acids: CASSLGYGSYEQYF. CDR3 DNA sequence: TGTGCCAGCAGCTTGGGGTACGGCTCCTACGAGCAGTACTTC.

The J gene is TRBJ1-5, the V gene TRBV7-2; 7 bases match TRBD1. This CDR3 spans 17 amino acids. CDR1 is SGHTA, CDR2 FQGNSA, per germline. V shed 4 bases, J shed 4 bases, and the junction held 13 bases outside the gene matches. CDR3 region: CASSCPVRARGNQPQHF. The CDR3 nucleotides are TGTGCCAGCAGCTGCCCCGTTAGGGCCAGGGGGAATCAGCCCCAGCATTTT. The complete variable domain, with remaining parts taken from reference TRBV7-2 and TRBJ1-5, reads GAGVSQSPSNKVTEKGKDVELRCDPISGHTALYWYRQSLGQGLEFLIYFQGNSAPDKSGLPSDRFSAERTGGSVSTLTIQRTQQEDSAVYLCASSCPVRARGNQPQHFGDGTRLSIL.